This T cell receptor beta chain was sequenced during a study of cytomegalovirus exposure and HLA in healthy donors. The study's findings and limits: CMV serostatus alone was available as immune exposure information.

PCR employed 60 Vbeta and 13 Jbeta primers. Some clones are missing from TCRdb's copy, which holds only in-frame ones; the method was immunoSEQ multiplex PCR. The repertoire holds about 140,000 clones, with around 80% as singletons. As concerns this clone: Antigen: not known.

V gave up 6 bases and J gave up 0 bases, with 13 bases separating them. Germline CDR1 MDHEN, CDR2 SYDVKM. The CDR3 consists of 15 residues. The sequencing input was PBMCs. The chain joins TRBV28 to TRBJ2-3; D is unclear. The origin of this receptor is a middle-aged man in good health and CMV-seronegative. CDR3: CASSLSYLSTDTQYF. The CDR3 DNA sequence: TGTGCCAGCAGCCTCTCCTATCTTAGCACAGATACGCAGTATTTT.